Sequencing of this T cell receptor (beta chain) was carried out in a study of T-cell reconstitution after alpha-beta-depleted transplantation in children. Library preparation (for TCRbeta) was performed with unique molecular identifiers. One entry per CDR3 protein, called by TCRdb with MiXCR from the PCR reads. The sample gives 200,000 to 300,000 distinct CDR3 sequences, about 12% of which show up once; around 2.8% is in the top ten. The CDR3 loop spans 14 amino acids. Unmatched junction bases numbered 8, after V lost 2 bases and J lost 7 bases. The V gene's germline CDR1 is GTSNPN and CDR2 SVGIG (reference sequence).

This TCR was recovered from a human donor who donated a stem cell graft to a child with acute lymphoblastic leukemia. V usage is TRBV30 and J usage is TRBJ1-2; the match to TRBD1 covers 9 bases. Specimen: PBMCs from the stem cell graft donor, collected from the stem cell graft. CDR3 loop: CAWSYRGRRGGYTF. The CDR3 DNA sequence: TGTGCCTGGAGTTACAGGGGGCGTCGAGGTGGCTACACCTTC.